What follows are 27 T cell receptor beta chains derived from one specimen sequenced in a study of blood T cell repertoires in COVID-19 (dated by TCRdb to 2020 to 2022). Libraries came from the immunoSEQ multiplex PCR assay. Not all clones reach the TCRdb copy of this immuneACCESS table, which keeps in-frame sequences only. Checked studies attribute under half of the gap to unresolved V genes and leave the rest unexplained. The table for this sample lists approximately 77,000 clones; roughly 90% of them were counted only once. 4% to 5.5% of the sample rests with the top ten. The sample comprised peripheral blood. All receptors come from a man in his fifties or sixties with active COVID-19.

This clone was observed once. The chain links TRBV7-3 to TRBJ1-2, with 8 bases lining up with TRBD1. J lost 6 bases, V lost 4 bases, and 4 bases had no gene match. The CDR3 is 13 residues long. CDR1 SGHTA and CDR2 FQGTGA come from the germline V gene. Written as DNA, the CDR3 is TGTGCCAGCAGCTACGACAGGGGTGATGGCTACACCTTC. It translates to CASSYDRGDGYTF.

The J gene is TRBJ2-1, the V gene TRBV2, with 10 bases aligning to TRBD1. This CDR3 is built from 14 residues. The germline V gene has CDR1 SNHLY and CDR2 FYNNEI. V shed 8 bases and J 6 bases; nucleotides not matched to a gene: 7. The CDR3 DNA reads as TGTGCCAGCCCGGGACAGGGGAGGATCAATGAGCAGTTCTTC. Residues: CASPGQGRINEQFF.

J is TRBJ2-4 and V is TRBV7-2; no definite D call. This CDR3 has 15 amino acids. Germline CDR1 SGHTA, CDR2 FQGNSA. V lost 1 base, J lost 3 bases, and 10 bases lay in between. This chain's CDR3 is CASSLDPGSKNIQYF. The CDR3, as DNA: TGTGCCAGCAGCTTAGATCCGGGTAGCAAAAACATTCAGTACTTC.

The rearrangement links TRBV18 to TRBJ1-5; the D gene is possibly TRBD1 (5 bases). Germline V gives CDR1 KGHSH, CDR2 LQKENI. CDR3 length equals 15 residues. V was trimmed by 4 bases and J by 4 bases, leaving 14 bases between them. The chain's CDR3 is CASSLDRIINQPQHF. CDR3 DNA sequence: TGTGCCAGCTCACTTGACAGAATAATTAATCAGCCCCAGCATTTT.

The chain employs TRBV28 and TRBJ1-6; a weak D match, TRBD1 (5 bases). The CDR3 length is 14 residues. CDR1 is MDHEN, CDR2 SYDVKM, per germline. Trimming removed 10 bases at V and 6 bases at J, with 16 bases between. The CDR3 loop is CATSTGGINSPLHF. As DNA, the CDR3 is TGTGCCACCTCTACGGGGGGGATTAATTCACCCCTCCACTTT.

The gene calls are TRBV6-6 and TRBJ2-2; 9 nucleotides line up with TRBD1. V was pared by 8 bases and J by 5 bases, with 3 bases of the junction left unmatched. Germline V gene lookup returns CDR1 MNHNY and CDR2 SVGAGI (reference sequence). The CDR3 has 13 residues. The CDR3 here is CASFGQGTGELFF. CDR3 DNA: TGTGCCAGCTTCGGACAGGGGACCGGGGAGCTGTTTTTT.

This chain connects TRBV1 to TRBJ2-2; the D call of TRBD2 is as the table states it, not checked on the DNA. TRBV1 is flagged as a pseudogene. The CDR3 consists of 18 residues. For the CDR3, the DNA is TGCACCAGGACAGTGACCCGCGGGGAATCTGATAACACCGGGGAGCTGTTTTTT. It translates to CTRTVTRGESDNTGELFF.

This sequence joins TRBV12-3 or TRBV12-4 and TRBJ2-7, with D possibly being TRBD2 (6 bases). This CDR3 spans 12 amino acids. Trimming stripped 7 bases from V and 7 bases from J, with 14 bases between. The CDR3, as DNA: TGTGCCAGCAACGGGGCGGGGCCTGAGCAGTACTTC. This gives the protein CASNGAGPEQYF.

V and J are TRBV10-1 and TRBJ1-2; TRBD1 matches at 7 bases. CDR3 size: 15 residues. V gave up 5 bases and J gave up 3 bases; unmatched junction bases: 9. CDR1 and CDR2 from the germline V gene are WNHNN and SYGVQD (reference sequence). CDR3 in amino acids: CASSSTGQIYYGYTF. The CDR3 bases are TGCGCCAGCAGTTCCACGGGACAGATATACTATGGCTACACCTTC.

This chain's CDR3 is CASSDPSGRATGELFF. In nucleotides, the CDR3 is TGTGCCAGCAGTGATCCTAGCGGGAGGGCCACCGGGGAGCTGTTTTTT. V usage is TRBV7-6 and J usage is TRBJ2-2; 12 bases line up with TRBD2. This CDR3 comprises 16 residues. CDR1 is SGHVS and CDR2 is FNYEAQ in the germline V gene. The ends lost 6 bases at V and 4 bases at J; junction bases unmatched: 6.

The chain joins TRBV2 to TRBJ2-7; D gene ambiguous. The CDR3 covers 13 residues. Germline V gives CDR1 SNHLY, CDR2 FYNNEI. Trimming took 8 bases from V and 1 from J, leaving 12 bases between them. The CDR3 nucleotides are TGTGCCAGCCACAGCCATCCATCCTACGAGCAGTACTTC. Translating gives CASHSHPSYEQYF.

The chain employs TRBV11-3 and TRBJ2-2; TRBD2 might be the D (6 bases). Germline V gene lookup returns CDR1 SGHNT and CDR2 YENEEA. The CDR3 totals 16 residues. V was pared by 9 bases and J by 4 bases, with 21 bases between. The CDR3 DNA reads TGTGCCAGTCAGCCCCCCGGGGCGGGGAGCACCGGGGAGCTGTTTTTT. Its translation: CASQPPGAGSTGELFF.

V usage is TRBV30 and J usage is TRBJ2-3, with D tentatively TRBD2 (7 bases). Germline CDR1 is GTSNPN and CDR2 is SVGIG (reference sequence). The CDR3 runs to 15 residues. V dropped 2 bases and J dropped 6 bases, with 18 bases sitting between them. CDR3: CAWSRTRGPPDTQYF. The CDR3 DNA reads as TGTGCCTGGAGTAGAACGCGGGGGCCTCCGGATACGCAGTATTTT.

The chain is built from TRBV28 and TRBJ1-3, with D maybe TRBD1 (6 bases). The CDR3 consists of 15 residues. The V and J ends lost 1 base and 8 bases respectively, with 15 bases between them. In germline, CDR1 is MDHEN, CDR2 SYDVKM. CDR3 in amino acids: CASSLFGRGIDTIYF. The CDR3 DNA reads TGTGCCAGCAGTTTATTTGGCAGGGGAATCGACACCATATATTTT.

The chain combines TRBV27 with TRBJ2-1; the match to TRBD2 covers 7 bases. Trimming cost V 2 bases and J 5 bases; bases outside gene matches: 6. Germline assignment: CDR1 MNHEY and CDR2 SMNVEV (reference sequence). This CDR3 comprises 15 residues. The CDR3 here is CASSLRLAVNNEQFF. CDR3 coding DNA: TGTGCCAGCAGTTTAAGGCTAGCGGTAAACAATGAGCAGTTCTTC.

The chain combines TRBV5-8 with TRBJ2-2, with D possibly TRBD1 on 5 matching bases. V was trimmed by 2 bases and J by 3 bases, leaving 14 bases between them. From germline, CDR1 is SGHTS and CDR2 YDEGEE. This CDR3 has 16 residues. The CDR3 sequence: CASSLDSVLYTGELFF. CDR3 coding DNA: TGTGCCAGCAGCTTAGACAGCGTCCTCTACACCGGGGAGCTGTTTTTT.

The V call is TRBV6-2 or TRBV6-3, the J call TRBJ2-3; D may be TRBD2 (6 bases). V was trimmed by 4 bases and J by 0 bases, leaving 11 bases between them. The CDR3 spans 15 residues. CDR1 MNHEY and CDR2 SVGEGT come from the germline V gene. CDR3 DNA sequence: TGTGCCAGCAGTTCCGTCGGGGGTAGCACAGATACGCAGTATTTT. Protein product: CASSSVGGSTDTQYF.

The J gene is TRBJ2-7, the V gene TRBV4-2; maybe TRBD2 (6 bases). The CDR3 loop spans 15 amino acids. Trimming took off 0 bases at V and 3 bases at J, with 12 bases between the two ends. Germline-derived CDR1 and CDR2 are LGHNA and YNFKEQ. This CDR3 reads CASSQESGRVYEQYF. For the CDR3, the DNA is TGTGCCAGCAGCCAAGAATCCGGGAGAGTCTACGAGCAGTACTTC.

The chain links TRBV11-3 to TRBJ2-3; TRBD1 matches at 8 bases. This CDR3 is built from 18 residues. The germline gives CDR1 SGHNT, CDR2 YENEEA. V was clipped by 4 bases and J by 0 bases; unmatched bases: 12. The CDR3 loop reads CASSSPTTGGRSTDTQYF. CDR3 DNA: TGTGCCAGCAGCTCGCCGACTACAGGGGGACGTAGCACAGATACGCAGTATTTT.

This chain uses TRBV28 with TRBJ1-2; no reliable D call. V lost 3 bases to trimming and J lost 0 bases, with 5 bases between them. Germline V gives CDR1 MDHEN, CDR2 SYDVKM. The CDR3 is made up of 13 amino acids. The CDR3 DNA follows: TGTGCCAGCAGTTTCGGAGCTAACTATGGCTACACCTTC. It translates to CASSFGANYGYTF.

V gene TRBV4-3 combines with J gene TRBJ2-7, with D perhaps matching TRBD2 (5 bases). V shed 0 bases and J shed 0 bases, with 9 bases lying between them. This CDR3 has 15 amino acids. CDR1 is LGHNA, CDR2 YSLEER, per germline. CDR3 in amino acids: CASSQDARASYEQYF. The CDR3 region has the DNA TGCGCCAGCAGCCAAGATGCGCGGGCCTCCTACGAGCAGTACTTC.

The rearrangement joins TRBV5-3 to TRBJ1-3; 7 positions agree with TRBD1. TRBV5-3 has ORF status, its function being uncertain. Unmatched junction bases numbered 6, after V lost 1 base and J lost 2 bases. The CDR3 extends over 16 amino acids. The CDR3 loop is CARSLKGGRPGNTIYF. The CDR3 DNA reads as TGTGCCAGAAGCTTGAAAGGGGGCCGTCCTGGAAACACCATATATTTT.

J is TRBJ2-1 and V is TRBV11-3, with 7 bases identical to TRBD2. The trim removed 2 bases at V and 4 bases at J, leaving 5 bases unmatched. Germline assignment: CDR1 SGHNT and CDR2 YENEEA. The CDR3 is 15 residues long. The CDR3 region is CASSLFGGSYNEQFF. The DNA for the CDR3 is TGTGCCAGCAGCTTATTCGGCGGGAGTTACAATGAGCAGTTCTTC.

V is TRBV7-2 and J is TRBJ1-2; D unclear. Trimming removed 6 bases at V and 2 bases at J, with 13 bases between. There are 14 residues in the CDR3. CDR1 and CDR2 (germline): SGHTA, FQGNSA. CDR3 sequence (DNA): TGTGCCAGCAGGCCCGGCGGCCAAAACTATGGCTACACCTTC. Translating it yields CASRPGGQNYGYTF.

V is TRBV27 and J is TRBJ1-4; 11 bases are shared with TRBD1. This CDR3 region has 19 residues. V lost 6 bases to trimming and J lost 7 bases; unmatched junction nucleotides: 19. Germline CDR1 and CDR2: MNHEY and SMNVEV (reference sequence). The CDR3: CASSPTGTGGIRRGEKLFF. The CDR3, as DNA: TGTGCCAGCAGCCCAACCGGGACAGGGGGTATCAGGAGGGGTGAAAAACTGTTTTTT. Full variable domain (remainder filled in from reference TRBV27 and TRBJ1-4): EAQVTQNPRYLITVTGKKLTVTCSQNMNHEYMSWYRQDPGLGLRQIYYSMNVEVTDKGDVPEGYKVSRKEKRNFPLILESPSPNQTSLYFCASSPTGTGGIRRGEKLFFGSGTQLSVL.

The chain joins TRBV11-2 to TRBJ2-7, with 9 bases lining up with TRBD2. The V gene's germline CDR1 is SGHAT and CDR2 FQNNGV. The CDR3 contains 13 residues. V lost 3 bases and J lost 3; bases outside the gene matches: 0. CDR3 residues: CASSFSGGYEQYF. In DNA form, the CDR3 reads TGTGCCAGCAGCTTTAGCGGGGGCTACGAGCAGTACTTC.

The chain recombines TRBV19 with TRBJ1-6; D call uncertain. Germline V gene data show CDR1 as LNHDA and CDR2 as SQIVND (reference sequence). Trimming left V 2 bases short and J 10 bases short, with 9 bases between. The CDR3 consists of 13 residues. The CDR3: CASSIQVHSPLHF. CDR3 in DNA: TGTGCCAGTAGTATACAGGTTCACTCACCCCTCCACTTT.